This TCR beta chain was observed in a study of PD-1 and CTLA-4 blockade in melanoma. The data were produced by immunoSEQ multiplex PCR, yet TCRdb's version contains in-frame clones alone and is incomplete. This sample has tens of thousands of clones, with about 87% found just once. This clone was detected only a few times. This CDR3 region has 13 residues. V was cut by 3 bases and J by 3 bases, with 9 bases left in between. Germline CDR1 is MDHEN and CDR2 is SYDVKM. The TCR originated in a human donor with melanoma. The sequenced sample was CD8+ T cells from peripheral blood, obtained from a patient given anti-PD-1 treatment. J is TRBJ2-7 and V is TRBV28; maybe TRBD1 (5 bases). The CDR3 sequence: CASSLGQDYEQYF. CDR3 bases: TGTGCCAGCAGTTTGGGGCAGGACTACGAGCAGTACTTC.